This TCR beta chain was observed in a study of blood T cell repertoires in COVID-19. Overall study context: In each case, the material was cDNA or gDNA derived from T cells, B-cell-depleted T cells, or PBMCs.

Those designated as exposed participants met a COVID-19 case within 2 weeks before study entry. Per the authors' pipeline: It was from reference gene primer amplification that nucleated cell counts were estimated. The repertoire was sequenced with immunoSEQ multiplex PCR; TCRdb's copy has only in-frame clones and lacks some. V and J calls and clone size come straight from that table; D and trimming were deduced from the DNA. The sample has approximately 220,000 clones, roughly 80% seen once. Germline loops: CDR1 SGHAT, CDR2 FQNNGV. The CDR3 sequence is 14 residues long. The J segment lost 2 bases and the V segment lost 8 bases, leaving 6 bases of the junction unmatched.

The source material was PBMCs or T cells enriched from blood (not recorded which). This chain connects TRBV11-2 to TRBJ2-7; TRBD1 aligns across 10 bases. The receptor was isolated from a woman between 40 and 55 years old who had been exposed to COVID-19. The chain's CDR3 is CASSPGTGAYEQYF. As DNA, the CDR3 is TGTGCCAGCTCCCCTGGGACAGGGGCCTACGAGCAGTACTTC.